These 11 T cell receptor beta chains came from one sample sequenced in a study of T cell repertoires in cytomegalovirus infection. TCRdb reanalysed the reads using MiXCR and keeps one entry per CDR3 protein. The data hold about 360,000 distinct CDR3 sequences, with over 15% observed a single time. The sequencing input was PBMCs. These receptors were obtained from a human donor in good health (CMV status not recorded). Some clones in this sample may be carry-over from other donors' samples.

V usage is TRBV19 and J usage is TRBJ1-5, with a weak D call TRBD1 (5 bases). V shed 7 bases and J shed 6 bases, with 19 bases lying between them. The CDR3 has 15 amino acids. The germline gives CDR1 LNHDA, CDR2 SQIVND (reference sequence). CDR3 nucleotide sequence: TGTGCCAGTAAGGGGACTGAAGGGCCGCGTCAGCCCCAGCATTTT. It codes for CASKGTEGPRQPQHF.

The table lists this clonotype with a few counts. The chain couples TRBV30 to TRBJ1-2, with D possibly being TRBD1 (6 bases). Germline V gene data show CDR1 as GTSNPN and CDR2 as SVGIG (reference sequence). V shed 1 base and J shed 8 bases, with 14 bases lying between them. The length of the CDR3 is 13 residues. In nucleotides, the CDR3 is TGTGCCTGGAGTGGGGCTGGGGGCCCGGGCTACACCTTC. Translation gives CAWSGAGGPGYTF. Using reference TRBV30 and TRBJ1-2 for the parts outside the CDR3, the full variable domain is SQTIHQWPATLVQPVGSPLSLECTVEGTSNPNLYWYRQAAGRGLQLLFYSVGIGQISSEVPQNLSASRPQDRQFILSSKKLLLSDSGFYLCAWSGAGGPGYTFGSGTRLTVV.

Of note for this clonotype: This may stem from a read error, because a much larger clone lies one nucleotide away. This rearrangement joins TRBV26 to TRBJ2-5. TRBV26 is an annotated pseudogene. The CDR3 length is 13 residues. The CDR3 sequence is CASSSGSRETQYF. The CDR3 region has the DNA TGTGCCAGCAGTTCGGGGTCTCGCGAGACCCAGTACTTC.

This clonotype was seen a handful of times. The chain recombines TRBV20-1 with TRBJ1-2; D is undetermined. Trimming removed 6 bases at V and 0 bases at J, with 11 bases between. This CDR3 contains 13 residues. Per the germline V gene, CDR1 is DFQATT and CDR2 is SNEGSKA (reference sequence). The CDR3 bases are TGCAGTGCCGGCGGACCAGCTAACTATGGCTACACCTTC. Its protein is CSAGGPANYGYTF.

In this sample, this clonotype turned up a few times. The chain couples TRBV11-2 to TRBJ2-1, with 14 bases fitting TRBD2. Germline V gene lookup returns CDR1 SGHAT and CDR2 FQNNGV. The CDR3 length is 15 residues. The V and J ends lost 7 bases and 9 bases, in that order; junction bases with no gene match: 8. DNA of the CDR3: TGTGCCAGCACTCTGACTAGCGGGGGGGGCGGTGAGCAGTTCTTC. Amino acid sequence: CASTLTSGGGGEQFF.

The chain joins TRBV6-2 or TRBV6-3 to TRBJ2-2, with D possibly TRBD1 on 5 matching bases. The CDR3 totals 13 residues. The V end lost 7 bases, the J end lost 4 bases, and 10 bases lay between the germline ends. CDR1 and CDR2 (germline): MNHEY, SVGEGT. DNA of the CDR3: TGTGCCAGCACTCGCAGGGCCACCGGGGAGCTGTTTTTT. Its translation is CASTRRATGELFF.

This clonotype appeared many times. CDR3 protein: CASSLAFSTGIYEQYF. CDR3 nucleotide sequence: TGTGCCAGCAGCTTAGCGTTTTCCACGGGGATATACGAGCAGTACTTC. This sequence joins TRBV7-2 and TRBJ2-7; perhaps TRBD2 as D (5 bases). The V end lost 0 bases, the J end lost 4 bases, and 16 bases lay between the germline ends. Germline lookup yields CDR1 SGHTA and CDR2 FQGNSA. The length of the CDR3 is 16 residues. Based on the CDR3 plus reference TRBV7-2 and TRBJ2-7, the full variable domain is GAGVSQSPSNKVTEKGKDVELRCDPISGHTALYWYRQSLGQGLEFLIYFQGNSAPDKSGLPSDRFSAERTGGSVSTLTIQRTQQEDSAVYLCASSLAFSTGIYEQYFGPGTRLTVT.

Details on this clonotype: A much larger clone is a single base away; this may be a read error. V usage is TRBV7-8 and J usage is TRBJ2-5; D is undetermined. Trimming pared 3 bases from V and 0 bases from J, leaving 11 bases between. The CDR3 consists of 15 residues. Germline CDR1 SGHVS, CDR2 FQNEAQ. In nucleotides, the CDR3 is TGTGCCAGCAGCTTCCTAGGGTTCGACCAAGAGACCCAGTACTTC. This gives the protein CASSFLGFDQETQYF.

The sample holds a few counts of this clonotype. This chain links TRBV7-9 with TRBJ1-2; D gene ambiguous. The V and J ends lost 3 bases and 5 bases respectively, with 13 bases between them. Germline loops: CDR1 SEHNR, CDR2 FQNEAQ (reference sequence). The CDR3 is made up of 14 amino acids. The CDR3 region is CASSLSEGRYGYTF. The CDR3 coding sequence is TGTGCCAGCAGCTTGTCAGAGGGAAGGTATGGCTACACCTTC.

This chain joins TRBV18 and TRBJ2-2, with a weak D call TRBD1 (5 bases). Germline V CDR1 and CDR2: KGHSH, LQKENI. The V gene lost 3 bases and the J gene lost 2 bases, with 10 bases spanning the gap. The CDR3 is 15 residues long. CDR3 loop: CASSPFRVNTGELFF. The CDR3 bases are TGTGCCAGCTCACCCTTCAGGGTTAACACCGGGGAGCTGTTTTTT.

This clonotype was recorded a few times. J is TRBJ1-5 and V is TRBV19; D unclear. Germline values: CDR1 LNHDA, CDR2 SQIVND (reference sequence). Trimming pared 7 bases from V and 5 bases from J, leaving 9 bases between. This CDR3 contains 12 residues. CDR3 sequence: CASTGPYQPQHF. DNA for the CDR3: TGTGCCAGTACCGGCCCTTATCAGCCCCAGCATTTT.